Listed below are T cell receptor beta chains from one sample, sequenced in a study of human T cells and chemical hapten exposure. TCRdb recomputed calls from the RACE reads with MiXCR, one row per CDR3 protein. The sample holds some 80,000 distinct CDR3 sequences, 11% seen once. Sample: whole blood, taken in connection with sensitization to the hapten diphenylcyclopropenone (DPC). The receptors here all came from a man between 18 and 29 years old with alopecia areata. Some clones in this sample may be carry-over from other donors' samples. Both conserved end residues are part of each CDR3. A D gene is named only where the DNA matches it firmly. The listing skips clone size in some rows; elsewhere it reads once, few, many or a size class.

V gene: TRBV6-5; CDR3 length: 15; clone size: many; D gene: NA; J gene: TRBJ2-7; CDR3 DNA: TGTGCCAGCAGAGCCGTTAGGACTAAGGGTTACGAGCAGTACTTC; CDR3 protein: CASRAVRTKGYEQYF
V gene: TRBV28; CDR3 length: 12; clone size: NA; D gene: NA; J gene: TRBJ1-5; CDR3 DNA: TGTGCCAGCAGTCAAGAACGGCAGCCCCAGCATTTT; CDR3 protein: CASSQERQPQHF
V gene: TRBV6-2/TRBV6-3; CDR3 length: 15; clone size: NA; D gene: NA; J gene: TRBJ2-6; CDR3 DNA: TGTGCCAGCAGTTATGTAAACTCTGGGGCCAACGTCCTGACTTTC; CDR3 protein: CASSYVNSGANVLTF
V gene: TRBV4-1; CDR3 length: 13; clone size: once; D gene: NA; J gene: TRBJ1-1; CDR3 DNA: TGCGCCAGCAGCCAATGGGGGAACACTGAAGCTTTCTTT; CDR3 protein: CASSQWGNTEAFF
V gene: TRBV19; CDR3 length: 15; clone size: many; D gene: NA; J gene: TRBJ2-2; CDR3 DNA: TGTGCCAGTAGTATAGTGGCTAGCCTGCTCGGGGAGCTGTTTTTT; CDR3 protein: CASSIVASLLGELFF
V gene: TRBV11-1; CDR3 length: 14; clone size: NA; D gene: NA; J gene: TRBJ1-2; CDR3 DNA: TGTGCCAGCAGCTTTACGGACGCCGGATATGGCTACACCTTC; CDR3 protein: CASSFTDAGYGYTF
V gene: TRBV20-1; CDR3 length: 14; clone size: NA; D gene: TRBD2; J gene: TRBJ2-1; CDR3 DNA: TGCAGTGCTAGGAGAAGCGGGGGGGGCTATGAGCAGTTCTTC; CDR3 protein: CSARRSGGGYEQFF
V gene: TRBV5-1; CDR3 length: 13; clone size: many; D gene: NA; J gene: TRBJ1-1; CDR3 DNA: TGCGCCAGCAGCTTTAAAGGGAGCGCTGAAGCTTTCTTT; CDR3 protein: CASSFKGSAEAFF
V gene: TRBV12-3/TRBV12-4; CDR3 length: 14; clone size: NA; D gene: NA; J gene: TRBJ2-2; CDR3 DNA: TGTGCCAGCAGTTTAAAACAGAACACCGGGGAGCTGTTTTTT; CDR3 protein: CASSLKQNTGELFF
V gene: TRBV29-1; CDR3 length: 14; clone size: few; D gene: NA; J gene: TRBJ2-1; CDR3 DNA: TGCAGCGTTGTCCCCGCAGAACTCCTACAGGGGCAGTTCTTC; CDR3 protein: CSVVPAELLQGQFF
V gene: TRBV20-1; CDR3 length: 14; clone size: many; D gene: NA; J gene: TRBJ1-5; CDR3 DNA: TGCAGTGCTAGACCTACAGGGTCCAATCAGCCCCAGCATTTT; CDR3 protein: CSARPTGSNQPQHF
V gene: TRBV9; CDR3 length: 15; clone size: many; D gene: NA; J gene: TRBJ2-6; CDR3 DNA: TGTGCCAGCAGCGTAGGAGGATCCGGGGCCAACGTCCTGACTTTC; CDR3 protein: CASSVGGSGANVLTF
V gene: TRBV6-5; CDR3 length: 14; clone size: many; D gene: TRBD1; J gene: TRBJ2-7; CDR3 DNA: TGTGCCAGCAGGGGACAGGGGGTTACCTACGAGCAGTACTTC; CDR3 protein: CASRGQGVTYEQYF
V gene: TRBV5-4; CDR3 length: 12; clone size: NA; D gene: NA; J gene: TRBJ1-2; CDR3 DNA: TGTGCCAGCAGCTTAGTTCTAGAAGGCTACACCTTC; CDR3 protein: CASSLVLEGYTF
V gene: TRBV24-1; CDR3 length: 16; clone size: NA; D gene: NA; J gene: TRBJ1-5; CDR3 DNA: TGTGCCACCAGTGATTCGGGAAAGACGGGCAATCAGCCCCAGCATTTT; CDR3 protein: CATSDSGKTGNQPQHF
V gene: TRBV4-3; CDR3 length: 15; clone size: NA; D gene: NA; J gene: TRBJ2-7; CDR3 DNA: TGCGCCAGCAGCCAAGATAGGGGACTTGCCTACGAGCAGTACTTC; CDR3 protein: CASSQDRGLAYEQYF
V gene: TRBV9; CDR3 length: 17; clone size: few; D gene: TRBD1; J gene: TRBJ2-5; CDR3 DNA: TGTGCCAGCAGCGCGGGTGTAACAGGGGATACCAAAGAGACCCAGTACTTC; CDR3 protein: CASSAGVTGDTKETQYF
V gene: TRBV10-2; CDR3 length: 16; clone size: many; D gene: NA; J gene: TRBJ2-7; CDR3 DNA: TGCGCCAGCAGTGAGACGGAGGGGGCGATTTCCTACGAGCAGTACTTC; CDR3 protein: CASSETEGAISYEQYF